What follows are 3 T cell receptor beta chains derived from one specimen sequenced in a study of blood T cell repertoires in COVID-19. TCRdb's table, derived via immunoSEQ multiplex PCR, lists solely in-frame clones and lacks some. The repertoire holds about 250,000 clones, with about 90% as singletons. Sample: peripheral blood. The receptor set was obtained from a man older than 75 with acute or convalescent COVID-19.

This chain connects TRBV5-1 to TRBJ2-3; 15 positions agree with TRBD2. Germline V gene data show CDR1 as SGHRS and CDR2 as YFSETQ. V was pared by 4 bases and J by 1 base, with 7 bases of the junction left unmatched. The CDR3 contains 18 residues. CDR3 amino acids: CASSVGLAGGSRTDTQYF. CDR3 DNA: TGCGCCAGCAGCGTCGGACTAGCGGGGGGGTCTCGCACAGATACGCAGTATTTT. Using reference TRBV5-1 and TRBJ2-3 for the parts outside the CDR3, the full variable domain is KAGVTQTPRYLIKTRGQQVTLSCSPISGHRSVSWYQQTPGQGLQFLFEYFSETQRNKGNFPGRFSGRQFSNSRSEMNVSTLELGDSALYLCASSVGLAGGSRTDTQYFGPGTRLTVL.

CDR3 region: CAVGTGLNYGYTF. Written as DNA, the CDR3 is TGTGCCGTCGGGACAGGGCTCAACTATGGCTACACCTTC. The chain links TRBV7-9 to TRBJ1-2; 9 bases are a match to TRBD1. The CDR3 consists of 13 residues. Germline-derived CDR1 and CDR2 are SEHNR and FQNEAQ (reference sequence). Trimming removed 11 bases from V and 2 bases from J; junction bases left unmatched: 6. The full variable domain, in which reference TRBV7-9 and TRBJ1-2 provide the parts outside the CDR3, is DTGVSQNPRHKITKRGQNVTFRCDPISEHNRLYWYRQTLGQGPEFLTYFQNEAQLEKSRLLSDRFSAERPKGSFSTLEIQRTEQGDSAMYLCAVGTGLNYGYTFGSGTRLTVV.

The genes are TRBV6-5 and TRBJ1-4, with a weak D call TRBD1 (6 bases). The CDR3 sequence is 15 residues long. V dropped 6 bases and J dropped 7 bases, with 18 bases sitting between them. Germline lookup yields CDR1 MNHEY and CDR2 SVGAGI. The CDR3 sequence is CASSPKGEVGEKLFF. The DNA of the CDR3 is TGTGCCAGCAGCCCAAAGGGGGAAGTGGGTGAAAAACTGTTTTTT.